Each of the 4 T cell receptor beta chains below was sequenced from the same sample in a study of CD8+ T cells in alopecia areata (dated by TCRdb to 2016 to 2019). Receptor libraries were prepared by the immunoSEQ multiplex PCR assay. RNA was extracted from all samples and reverse transcribed into cDNA, which served as template for TCR sequencing. What TCRdb holds here is the immuneACCESS table cut down to in-frame rearrangements. Part of the clones is not present; checked against another copy, under half of the missing clones reflect an unresolved V gene, and the others are unexplained. The sample records fewer than 150,000 clones, 56% of which are singletons. The ten largest clones represent about 3.2% of the sample. The intended sense of this specimen's time point label: 24 weeks on oral tofacitinib. The treatment or condition label here, explained by the study, means: oral pan-JAK inhibitor, 5-10 mg twice daily.

The source material was CD4+ T cells sorted from blood, sampled at week 24, from a patient treated with tofacitinib. These receptors were collected from a human donor with alopecia areata.

This rearrangement joins TRBV10-3 to TRBJ2-6; no firm D call. This CDR3 is built from 15 residues. Germline loops: CDR1 ENHRY, CDR2 SYGVKD. Trimming cost V 4 bases and J 2 bases, with 9 bases left between them. The CDR3 region has the DNA TGTGCCATCAGTGCCCTAGACCCTGGGGCCAACGTCCTGACTTTC. The encoded protein is CAISALDPGANVLTF.

The chain has TRBV30 and TRBJ1-2; TRBD1 might be the D (5 bases). The germline V gene has CDR1 GTSNPN and CDR2 SVGIG (reference sequence). V lost 2 bases and J lost 7, with 14 bases in between. The CDR3 runs 13 residues. The CDR3 spells CAWSHTGERGYTF. In nucleotides, the CDR3 is TGTGCCTGGAGTCATACGGGGGAGCGTGGCTACACCTTC.

V gene TRBV5-1 combines with J gene TRBJ2-3; 11 nucleotides agree with TRBD2. Germline loops: CDR1 SGHRS, CDR2 YFSETQ. The ends lost 4 bases at V and 0 bases at J; junction bases unmatched: 4. This CDR3 region has 16 residues. The CDR3 is CASSPGTSGSTDTQYF. CDR3 nucleotide sequence: TGCGCCAGCAGCCCAGGGACTAGCGGAAGCACAGATACGCAGTATTTT.

In this sample, this clone turned up a few times. The rearrangement links TRBV30 to TRBJ2-1; TRBD2 matches 9 bases. Germline trimming cut 3 bases from V and 8 bases from J; bases unmatched to any gene: 8. The CDR3 has 14 residues. Germline V CDR1 and CDR2: GTSNPN, SVGIG (reference sequence). The CDR3 DNA reads as TGTGCCTGGAGCGCGGGACTAGCCGGGCATGAGCAGTTCTTC. Translated, it gives CAWSAGLAGHEQFF.